These 25 T cell receptor beta chains were sequenced from one sample in a study of blood T cell repertoires in COVID-19. The method was immunoSEQ multiplex PCR; TCRdb's version includes in-frame clones alone and lacks a portion of them. This sample has about 160,000 clones; around 82% occur once, and the top ten carry 6.9%. The sequencing input was peripheral blood. These receptors came from a man of 80 years or more with COVID-19, enrolled during active disease.

V gene TRBV5-6 combines with J gene TRBJ2-5, with D perhaps TRBD1 (6 bases). Germline V gene lookup returns CDR1 SGHDT and CDR2 YYEEEE. The V end was cut by 2 bases, the J end by 1 base, with 9 bases between. The CDR3 extends over 14 amino acids. CDR3 sequence reads: CASSFRDTQETQYF. Written as DNA, the CDR3 is TGTGCCAGCAGCTTCCGGGACACCCAAGAGACCCAGTACTTC. The whole variable domain, filled in from reference TRBV5-6 and TRBJ2-5, reads DAGVTQSPTHLIKTRGQQVTLRCSPKSGHDTVSWYQQALGQGPQFIFQYYEEEERQRGNFPDRFSGHQFPNYSSELNVNALLLGDSALYLCASSFRDTQETQYFGPGTRLLVL.

The chain uses TRBV28 and TRBJ1-1; D may be TRBD1 (6 bases). CDR3 length equals 14 residues. Between the trimmed V and J ends, which lost 5 bases and 11 bases, there was a span of 21 bases. Per germline, CDR1 MDHEN and CDR2 SYDVKM. The CDR3 spells CASSTGTRLDMAFF. CDR3 bases: TGTGCCAGCAGTACTGGGACACGGCTTGATATGGCTTTCTTT.

The genes are TRBV5-1 and TRBJ2-3, with TRBD2 matching 8 bases. CDR3 length: 15 residues. V was clipped by 4 bases and J by 2 bases; unmatched bases: 6. CDR1 SGHRS and CDR2 YFSETQ come from the germline V gene. CDR3 nucleotides: TGCGCCAGCAGCCTAAGCGGGGGTAACACAGATACGCAGTATTTT. Its protein is CASSLSGGNTDTQYF.

The J gene is TRBJ2-3, the V gene TRBV12-3 or TRBV12-4; D uncertain. Trimming removed 4 bases from V and 5 bases from J, with 4 bases in between. The CDR3 is 11 amino acids. In DNA form, the CDR3 reads TGTGCCAGCAGTTCGGTAGATACGCAGTATTTT. Amino acids: CASSSVDTQYF.

The chain links TRBV5-4 to TRBJ1-5; D possibly corresponds to TRBD1 (6 bases). There are 17 residues in the CDR3. V was clipped by 2 bases and J by 0 bases, with 15 bases between them. Germline V CDR1 and CDR2: SGHNT, YYREEE (reference sequence). The CDR3 reads CASSLTPGAYSNQPQHF. CDR3 DNA sequence: TGTGCCAGCAGCTTAACCCCAGGGGCTTATAGCAATCAGCCCCAGCATTTT.

The chain joins TRBV5-6 to TRBJ1-1, with D tentatively TRBD1 (5 bases). In germline, CDR1 is SGHDT, CDR2 YYEEEE. This CDR3 spans 14 amino acids. V was trimmed by 0 bases and J by 9 bases, leaving 15 bases between them. The CDR3 here is CASSLGGSAGKAFF. The CDR3 coding sequence is TGTGCCAGCAGCTTGGGAGGTTCGGCAGGGAAAGCTTTCTTT.

The rearrangement uses TRBV5-1 and TRBJ1-1, with 7 nucleotides matching TRBD1. Germline V CDR1 and CDR2: SGHRS, YFSETQ. The CDR3 covers 15 residues. J gave up 5 bases and V 4 bases, and 11 bases lay outside the gene matches. This CDR3 is CASSRLGQAGTEAFF. The CDR3 DNA reads TGCGCCAGCAGCCGTCTTGGACAGGCCGGAACTGAAGCTTTCTTT.

V usage is TRBV12-3 or TRBV12-4 and J usage is TRBJ1-2; 11 bases are a match to TRBD1. The CDR3 totals 11 residues. J gave up 13 bases and V 5 bases, and 3 bases lay outside the gene matches. DNA of the CDR3: TGTGCCAGCAGTCCCGGGACAGGGGGCACCTTC. Encoded protein: CASSPGTGGTF.

V and J are TRBV6-4 and TRBJ2-1; a possible D gene is TRBD1 (6 bases). Germline V lookup: CDR1 MRHNA, CDR2 SNTAGT. V lost 6 bases to trimming and J lost 3 bases, with 9 bases between them. The CDR3 is made up of 13 amino acids. Written as DNA, the CDR3 is TGTGCCAGCAGCCGGACAGTCTACAATGAGCAGTTCTTC. Its protein is CASSRTVYNEQFF.

This clone turned up a few times. This chain connects TRBV13 to TRBJ2-7; D might be TRBD1 (7 bases). Germline CDR1 and CDR2: PRHDT and FYEKMQ (reference sequence). The CDR3 totals 16 residues. The V end lost 3 bases, the J end lost 0 bases, and 15 bases lay between the germline ends. In DNA form, the CDR3 reads TGTGCCAGCAGCTTTCTCCCAGGGGGGCGCTCCTACGAGCAGTACTTC. Translating gives CASSFLPGGRSYEQYF.

This clone has a handful of counts. The rearrangement links TRBV6-5 to TRBJ1-2; 7 positions match TRBD1. The CDR3 loop spans 15 amino acids. With V trimmed by 8 bases and J by 1 base, 10 bases remained unmatched. CDR1 is MNHEY and CDR2 is SVGAGI in the germline V gene. In nucleotides, the CDR3 is TGTGCCAGCCGACCCACAGGGGTGGGTAACTATGGCTACACCTTC. This gives the protein CASRPTGVGNYGYTF.

This sequence joins TRBV5-4 and TRBJ1-4; a possible D gene is TRBD1 (6 bases). Trimming stripped 2 bases from V and 7 bases from J, with 12 bases between. Germline V gene data show CDR1 as SGHNT and CDR2 as YYREEE (reference sequence). This CDR3 spans 14 amino acids. The CDR3 reads CASSLRTDIEKLFF. CDR3 bases: TGTGCCAGCAGCTTAAGGACAGATATTGAAAAACTGTTTTTT.

The rearrangement links TRBV7-9 to TRBJ2-3; TRBD1 is a possible D gene (5 bases). The length of the CDR3 is 12 residues. The germline gives CDR1 SEHNR, CDR2 FQNEAQ (reference sequence). Trimming pared 8 bases from V and 4 bases from J, leaving 10 bases between. The CDR3 coding sequence is TGTGCCAGCGGTCAAGGGGCAGATACGCAGTATTTT. It specifies CASGQGADTQYF.

The chain uses TRBV5-1 and TRBJ2-7; D perhaps matches TRBD2 (6 bases). The germline gives CDR1 SGHRS, CDR2 YFSETQ. There are 15 residues in the CDR3. The V end was cut by 5 bases, the J end by 3 bases, with 18 bases between. CDR3 nucleotides: TGCGCCAGCAGACGGACTATAGCGGACTACTACGAGCAGTACTTC. Encoded protein: CASRRTIADYYEQYF.

This chain connects TRBV6-5 to TRBJ1-2, with TRBD1 as a possible D gene (5 bases). The V end lost 9 bases, the J end lost 0 bases, and 11 bases lay between the germline ends. CDR3 length equals 13 residues. Germline CDR1 is MNHEY and CDR2 is SVGAGI. The CDR3 region has the DNA TGTGCCAGTGGACAACTTGCTAACTATGGCTACACCTTC. Protein sequence: CASGQLANYGYTF.

The CDR3 region has the DNA TGTGCCAGCAGCCGACAGGGCCCCTACGAGCAGTACTTC. Encoded protein: CASSRQGPYEQYF. This chain connects TRBV3-1 (or the pseudogene TRBV3-2) to TRBJ2-7, with TRBD1 matching 7 bases. CDR3 size: 13 residues. The germline gives CDR1 LGHDT, CDR2 YNNKEL (reference sequence). V gave up 4 bases and J gave up 2 bases; unmatched junction bases: 2.

In nucleotides, the CDR3 is TGTGCCAGCAGCGTAGATGTCCGAGGAAAGCAGTATTTT. It is translated as CASSVDVRGKQYF. This sequence joins TRBV9 and TRBJ2-3, with D unresolved. V lost 0 bases and J lost 11, with 13 bases in between. The CDR3 sequence is 13 residues long. Germline V lookup: CDR1 SGDLS, CDR2 YYNGEE.

The genes are TRBV2 and TRBJ2-3; D is possibly TRBD1 (6 bases). Germline assignment: CDR1 SNHLY and CDR2 FYNNEI. The ends were cut back, 6 bases at V and 4 bases at J, with 11 bases in the middle. This CDR3 has 13 residues. The CDR3 coding sequence is TGTGCCAGCAGCCCCGGGACATCAGATACGCAGTATTTT. Its protein product is CASSPGTSDTQYF.

This sequence joins TRBV6-5 and TRBJ1-1; D possibly corresponds to TRBD1 (6 bases). The germline gives CDR1 MNHEY, CDR2 SVGAGI. CDR3 length: 15 amino acids. V gave up 2 bases and J gave up 4 bases, with 14 bases separating them. The CDR3 is CASSYGQLGGTEAFF. CDR3 bases: TGTGCCAGCAGTTACGGACAGCTTGGAGGCACTGAAGCTTTCTTT.

The chain employs TRBV5-1 and TRBJ2-5; tentative D call: TRBD1 (6 bases). Between the trimmed V and J ends, which lost 1 base and 1 base, there was a span of 11 bases. The CDR3 is 15 amino acids. Germline V lookup: CDR1 SGHRS, CDR2 YFSETQ. CDR3 amino acids: CASSLPRDTQETQYF. The CDR3 region has the DNA TGCGCCAGCAGCTTGCCCCGGGACACCCAAGAGACCCAGTACTTC. Together with reference TRBV5-1 and TRBJ2-5, the CDR3 gives the full variable domain: KAGVTQTPRYLIKTRGQQVTLSCSPISGHRSVSWYQQTPGQGLQFLFEYFSETQRNKGNFPGRFSGRQFSNSRSEMNVSTLELGDSALYLCASSLPRDTQETQYFGPGTRLLVL.

This clone has just one count. V is TRBV3-1 (or the pseudogene TRBV3-2) and J is TRBJ1-3; no clear D gene. The CDR3 sequence is 16 residues long. Trimming cost V 0 bases and J 1 base, with 10 bases left between them. The germline V gene has CDR1 LGHDT and CDR2 YNNKEL (reference sequence). The chain's CDR3 is CASSQEGGWSGNTIYF. CDR3 nucleotide sequence: TGTGCCAGCAGCCAAGAAGGAGGTTGGTCTGGAAACACCATATATTTT.

DNA of the CDR3: TGTGCCAGTAGTATAGCGCAGGGCCACGAGCAGTACTTC. Its translation is CASSIAQGHEQYF. V usage is TRBV19 and J usage is TRBJ2-7; D might be TRBD1 (5 bases). The CDR3 length is 13 residues. With 1 base removed from V and 5 bases from J, the gap between germline ends came to 9 bases. CDR1 and CDR2 (germline): LNHDA, SQIVND (reference sequence).

This clone has more than one count but fewer than ten. V is TRBV29-1 and J is TRBJ2-7; 9 nucleotides match TRBD1. The CDR3 length is 15 residues. The V segment lost 2 bases and the J segment 4 bases; nucleotides outside the gene matches: 9. Germline-derived CDR1 and CDR2 are SQVTM and ANQGSEA. CDR3 coding DNA: TGCAGCGTTGAACTGGGACAGGGAACAGGTTACGAGCAGTACTTC. This sequence encodes CSVELGQGTGYEQYF.

This clone was counted between two and nine times. CDR3 amino acids: CASSLYISRTQALRGYTF. In nucleotides, the CDR3 is TGTGCCAGCAGCTTATACATTAGCAGGACTCAAGCTCTTCGTGGCTACACCTTC. This chain links TRBV7-8 with TRBJ1-2; D remains unclear. This CDR3 is built from 18 residues. With 2 bases removed from V and 7 bases from J, the gap between germline ends came to 26 bases. Germline V gene lookup returns CDR1 SGHVS and CDR2 FQNEAQ.

CDR3 residues: CASSNQGDEQFF. DNA for the CDR3: TGCGCCAGCAGCAACCAGGGGGATGAGCAGTTCTTC. The chain employs TRBV5-1 and TRBJ2-1, with 7 bases identical to TRBD1. Looked up from germline, CDR1 is SGHRS and CDR2 is YFSETQ. The CDR3 extends over 12 amino acids. V trimming: 4 bases; J trimming: 8 bases; junction bases outside the gene matches: 3.